This T cell receptor beta chain came from a study of blood T cell repertoires in COVID-19. Enrolled through a virtual design, the participants were between 18 and 89 years of age and came from about two dozen US areas. From germline, CDR1 is MNHEY and CDR2 SVGEGT. Trimming stripped 4 bases from V and 1 base from J, with 22 bases between. CDR3 length: 19 residues. TCRdb's table, derived via immunoSEQ multiplex PCR, lists solely in-frame clones and lacks some. Here the sample spans some 460,000 clones, 87% being singletons. This rearrangement joins TRBV6-2 or TRBV6-3 to TRBJ2-2; tentative D call: TRBD2 (6 bases). The TCR sequence derives from a woman between 18 and 29 years old who had recovered from COVID-19. Sequenced: PBMCs or T cells enriched from blood (not recorded which). The CDR3 protein is CASSSGEPRPRLNTGELFF. DNA of the CDR3: TGTGCCAGCAGTTCGGGGGAACCTAGACCCCGATTGAACACCGGGGAGCTGTTTTTT.